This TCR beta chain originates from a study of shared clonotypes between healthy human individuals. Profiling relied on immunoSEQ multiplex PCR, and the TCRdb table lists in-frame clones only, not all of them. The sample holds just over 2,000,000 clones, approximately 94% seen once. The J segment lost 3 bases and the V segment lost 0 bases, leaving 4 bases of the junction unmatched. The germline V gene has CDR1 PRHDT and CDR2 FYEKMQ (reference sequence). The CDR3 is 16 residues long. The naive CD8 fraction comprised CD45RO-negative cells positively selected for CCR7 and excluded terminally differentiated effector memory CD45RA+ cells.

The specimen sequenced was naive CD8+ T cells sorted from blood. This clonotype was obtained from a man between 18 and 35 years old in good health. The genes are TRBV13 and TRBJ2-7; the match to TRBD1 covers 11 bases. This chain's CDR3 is CASSLGRGTGGYEQYF. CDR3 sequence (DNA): TGTGCCAGCAGCTTAGGCAGGGGGACAGGGGGCTACGAGCAGTACTTC.